This T cell receptor beta chain was recovered during a study of blood T cell repertoires in COVID-19. At the level of the study: Sites across the United States, Italy and Spain contributed samples from acute and convalescent COVID-19. T cells, B-cell-depleted T cells, or PBMCs supplied cDNA or gDNA.

The CDR3 has 13 amino acids. The V segment lost 2 bases and the J segment 4 bases; nucleotides outside the gene matches: 1. CDR1 and CDR2 (germline): MNHEY, SMNVEV (reference sequence). Methods used by the authors: Nucleated cell counts were estimated from reference gene primer amplification. TCRdb's copy holds only in-frame clones and misses some; the assay was immunoSEQ multiplex PCR. Clone size and the V and J calls come from that table; the DNA yielded D and trimming. Among 110,000 or so clones, 84% were seen once, and the ten largest hold under 7%. The V and J genes are TRBV27 and TRBJ1-1; 7 bases are a match to TRBD1. What was sequenced was peripheral blood. This TCR was recovered from a woman aged 45-65 years with acute or convalescent COVID-19. CDR3 nucleotide sequence: TGTGCCAGCAGTTTAGACAGGGTCACTGAAGCTTTCTTT. It is translated as CASSLDRVTEAFF.